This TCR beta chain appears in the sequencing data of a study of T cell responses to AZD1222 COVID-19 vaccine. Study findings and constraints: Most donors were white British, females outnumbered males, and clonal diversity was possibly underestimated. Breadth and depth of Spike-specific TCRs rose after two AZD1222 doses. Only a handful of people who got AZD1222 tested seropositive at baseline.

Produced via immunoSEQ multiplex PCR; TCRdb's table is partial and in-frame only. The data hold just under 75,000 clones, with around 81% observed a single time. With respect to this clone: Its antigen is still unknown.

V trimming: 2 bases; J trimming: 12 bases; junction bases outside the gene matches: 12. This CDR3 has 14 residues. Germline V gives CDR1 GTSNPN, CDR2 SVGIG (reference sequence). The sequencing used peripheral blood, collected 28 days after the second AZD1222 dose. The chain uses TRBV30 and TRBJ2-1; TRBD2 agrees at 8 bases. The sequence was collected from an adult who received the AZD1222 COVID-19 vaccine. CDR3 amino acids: CAWSPLLAAVSQFF. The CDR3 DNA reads TGTGCCTGGAGTCCGTTACTAGCGGCAGTGTCGCAGTTCTTC.